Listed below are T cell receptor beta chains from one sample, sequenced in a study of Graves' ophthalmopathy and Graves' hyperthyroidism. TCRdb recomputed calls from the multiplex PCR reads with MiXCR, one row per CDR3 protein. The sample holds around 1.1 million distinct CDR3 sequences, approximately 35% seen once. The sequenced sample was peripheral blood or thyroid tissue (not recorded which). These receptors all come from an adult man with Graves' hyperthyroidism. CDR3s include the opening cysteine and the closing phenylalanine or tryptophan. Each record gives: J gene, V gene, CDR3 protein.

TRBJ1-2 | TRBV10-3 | CAIRRDAHNYGYTF
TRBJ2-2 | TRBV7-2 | CASSLGRF
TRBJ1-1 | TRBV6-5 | CASMLGAERNTEAFF
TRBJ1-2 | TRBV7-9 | CASSLGPGQSHGYTF
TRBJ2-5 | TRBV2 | CASIHTGGGGTQYF
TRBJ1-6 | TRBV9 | CASSVGRQSPLHF
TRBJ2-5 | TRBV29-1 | CSVEIPGGETQYF
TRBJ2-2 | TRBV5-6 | CASSFDRGGSSGELFF
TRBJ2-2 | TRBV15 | CATSFPPGELFF
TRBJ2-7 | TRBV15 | CATSPRQTYEQYF
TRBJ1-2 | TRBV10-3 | CAISEIGGGYTF
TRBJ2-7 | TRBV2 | CASSAGSQYEQYF
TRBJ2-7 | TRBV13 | CASSYRDRSYEQYF
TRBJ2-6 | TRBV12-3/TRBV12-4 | CASSLRSSGANVLTF
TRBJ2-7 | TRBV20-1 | CSAQGLAEYEQYF
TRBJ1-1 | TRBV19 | CASKKTQGSSTEAFF
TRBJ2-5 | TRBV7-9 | CASSSTGPVETQYF
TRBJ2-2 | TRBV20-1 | CSARDRGMRGGMIGELFF
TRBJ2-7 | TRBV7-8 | CASSNPAGTGIYEQYF
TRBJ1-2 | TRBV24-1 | CATSEVRDRTRGYTF
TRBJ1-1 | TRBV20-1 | CSARDLKNTEAFF
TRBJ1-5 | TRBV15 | CATSRDGTRLNQPQHF
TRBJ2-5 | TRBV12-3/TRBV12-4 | CASSFEAGGLETQYF
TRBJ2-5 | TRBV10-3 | CAISGGTGQETQYF
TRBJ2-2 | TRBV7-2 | CASSLVGVEGDAGELFF
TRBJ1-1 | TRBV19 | CASITNTEAFF
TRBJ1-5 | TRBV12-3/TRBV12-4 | CASSRGRAQHF
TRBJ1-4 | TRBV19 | CASTTTGSNEKLFF
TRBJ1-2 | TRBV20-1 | CSASLSGWDYGYTF
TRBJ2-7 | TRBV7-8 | CASSLADSGGLPYEQYF
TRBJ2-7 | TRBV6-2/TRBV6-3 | CASSYPRQTSSYEQYF
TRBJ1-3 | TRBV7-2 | CASSPRQGAFSGNTIYF
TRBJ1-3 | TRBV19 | CASRPGNLNTIYF
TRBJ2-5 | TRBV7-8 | CASSLGRALRETQYF
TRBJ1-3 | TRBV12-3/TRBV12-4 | CASVEGSSGNTIYF
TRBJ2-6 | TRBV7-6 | CASSFYKAGRLRSGANVLTF
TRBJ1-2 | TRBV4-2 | CASSQESDANYGYTF
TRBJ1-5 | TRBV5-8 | CASSLMGANLNQPQHF
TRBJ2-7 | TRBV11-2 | CASSLDSASGPASSYEQYF
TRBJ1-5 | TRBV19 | CATAGQGINQPQHF
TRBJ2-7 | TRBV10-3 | CAISESIGTVAYEQYF
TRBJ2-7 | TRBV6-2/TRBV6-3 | CAACLRNSYEQYF